Shown below are 32 T cell receptor beta chains from a single sample sequenced in a study of cytomegalovirus exposure and HLA in healthy donors. Primers included in the PCR were 60 Vbeta and 13 Jbeta primers. TCRdb's copy holds only in-frame clones and misses some; the assay was immunoSEQ multiplex PCR. The table includes under 200,000 clones, over 70% detected once. Specimen: PBMCs. These receptors were taken from a woman aged 40 to 50 in good health and CMV-seropositive.

Concerning this clone itself: This sample also contains other DNA sequences that code for the same CDR3. The chain employs TRBV27 and TRBJ1-2, with 9 bases that match TRBD1. The CDR3 runs 14 residues. Germline lookup yields CDR1 MNHEY and CDR2 SMNVEV (reference sequence). The V segment lost 6 bases and the J segment 2 bases; nucleotides outside the gene matches: 4. The CDR3 loop is CASRRQGGNYGYTF. In DNA form, the CDR3 reads TGTGCCAGCAGAAGACAGGGGGGGAACTATGGCTACACCTTC.

For the CDR3, the DNA is TGTGCCTGGAGTGCGAGCAGGGATGGCTACACCTTC. This encodes CAWSASRDGYTF. This chain joins TRBV30 and TRBJ1-2, with D tentatively TRBD1 (5 bases). The CDR3 totals 12 residues. The ends were cut back, 1 base at V and 6 bases at J, with 9 bases in the middle. CDR1 is GTSNPN and CDR2 is SVGIG in the germline V gene (reference sequence). Complete variable domain (other parts from reference TRBV30 and TRBJ1-2): SQTIHQWPATLVQPVGSPLSLECTVEGTSNPNLYWYRQAAGRGLQLLFYSVGIGQISSEVPQNLSASRPQDRQFILSSKKLLLSDSGFYLCAWSASRDGYTFGSGTRLTVV.

There are a few counts of this clone. The chain uses TRBV5-1 and TRBJ1-1; D is undetermined. Germline V gives CDR1 SGHRS, CDR2 YFSETQ. The V gene lost 4 bases and the J gene lost 6 bases, with 19 bases spanning the gap. The CDR3 totals 15 residues. The CDR3 region is CASSEGTGGGPEAFF. In DNA, the CDR3 is TGCGCCAGCAGCGAAGGTACGGGTGGAGGGCCTGAAGCTTTCTTT.

This clone has more than one count but fewer than ten. The chain combines TRBV6-5 with TRBJ1-4; 7 nucleotides align to TRBD1. Trimming cost V 11 bases and J 7 bases; bases outside gene matches: 10. Germline V gives CDR1 MNHEY, CDR2 SVGAGI. This CDR3 comprises 13 residues. The CDR3 DNA is TGTGCCTTCCGGGACAGAAGTCGTGAAAAACTGTTTTTT. This codes for CAFRDRSREKLFF.

This clone showed up just once. One end of the junction is discordant with germline, which a read error may explain. The gene calls are TRBV7-9 and TRBJ1-1; 7 bases fit TRBD1. CDR1 is SEHNR, CDR2 FQNEAQ, per germline (reference sequence). This CDR3 has 12 amino acids. In DNA form, the CDR3 reads TGTTCCAGCAGCCCTAACAGGGGTGAAGCTTTCTTT. It specifies CSSSPNRGEAFF.

The rearrangement uses TRBV19 and TRBJ2-5; D gene unclear. The CDR3 has 11 residues. Trimming pared 9 bases from V and 0 bases from J, leaving 5 bases between. The germline V gene has CDR1 LNHDA and CDR2 SQIVND (reference sequence). The CDR3 reads CASRYQETQYF. CDR3 DNA: TGTGCCAGCAGGTACCAAGAGACCCAGTACTTC.

A remark on this clone: One junction end does not reproduce the germline sequence, and a read error may be involved. The chain employs TRBV10-3 and TRBJ1-2; 7 bases align to TRBD1. This CDR3 comprises 13 residues. The V gene's germline CDR1 is ENHRY and CDR2 SYGVKD. The CDR3 nucleotides read TGTGCCATCAATGAGGACAGGTCTGCTGGCTACACCTTC. It is translated as CAINEDRSAGYTF.

A single count supports this clone. V is TRBV25-1 and J is TRBJ1-4; no firm D call. V was clipped by 4 bases and J by 4 bases, with 10 bases between them. This CDR3 region has 14 residues. In germline, CDR1 is MGHDK, CDR2 SYGVNS. CDR3 amino acids: CASSGSAYNEKLFF. In DNA, the CDR3 is TGTGCCAGCAGTGGATCCGCGTATAATGAAAAACTGTTTTTT. Based on the CDR3 plus reference TRBV25-1 and TRBJ1-4, the full variable domain is EADIYQTPRYLVIGTGKKITLECSQTMGHDKMYWYQQDPGMELHLIHYSYGVNSTEKGDLSSESTVSRIRTEHFPLTLESARPSHTSQYLCASSGSAYNEKLFFGSGTQLSVL.

The chain has TRBV4-1 and TRBJ2-3; D is perhaps TRBD1 (5 bases). Germline V gene data show CDR1 as MGHRA and CDR2 as YSYEKL. The length of the CDR3 is 14 residues. Trimming shortened V by 1 base and J by 3 bases, and 8 bases separated the two germline ends. The CDR3 DNA is TGCGCCAGCAGCCAAGTGACAGTTACAGATACGCAGTATTTT. It encodes CASSQVTVTDTQYF.

This chain connects TRBV6-1 to TRBJ2-7; 7 bases agree with TRBD1. This CDR3 has 12 amino acids. The germline CDR1 and CDR2 sequences are MNHNS and SASEGT. With V trimmed by 6 bases and J by 5 bases, 4 bases remained unmatched. In nucleotides, the CDR3 is TGTGCCAGCAGGGGGACAGCTCACGAGCAGTACTTC. Its protein is CASRGTAHEQYF.

The genes are TRBV18 and TRBJ1-1; the match to TRBD1 covers 8 bases. Per germline, CDR1 KGHSH and CDR2 LQKENI. This CDR3 has 16 amino acids. Unmatched junction bases numbered 5, after V lost 1 base and J lost 1 base. The CDR3 DNA reads TGTGCCAGCTCACCACGGTCAGGGACAGGGAACACTGAAGCTTTCTTT. It translates to CASSPRSGTGNTEAFF.

The rearrangement links TRBV7-2 to TRBJ2-3; D is ambiguous. Germline values: CDR1 SGHTA, CDR2 FQGNSA. V was shortened by 1 base and J by 5 bases, with 13 bases between the two germline ends. CDR3 size: 15 residues. CDR3 in DNA: TGTGCCAGCAGCTTAGTCCCTTCTCCCAGAGATACGCAGTATTTT. It encodes CASSLVPSPRDTQYF.

The CDR3 here is CASSAPSGAQETQYF. In DNA, the CDR3 is TGTGCCAGCAGCGCCCCTAGCGGAGCGCAAGAGACCCAGTACTTC. The genes are TRBV9 and TRBJ2-5, with TRBD2 matching over 7 bases. Losses at the gene ends were 3 bases for V and 2 bases for J; bases not matched to a gene: 7. This CDR3 is 15 amino acids long. The germline V gene has CDR1 SGDLS and CDR2 YYNGEE.

V gene TRBV5-8 combines with J gene TRBJ1-3; D is unresolved. The CDR3 extends over 16 amino acids. The ends were cut back, 0 bases at V and 0 bases at J, with 10 bases in the middle. Germline V lookup: CDR1 SGHTS, CDR2 YDEGEE. CDR3 loop: CASSLAFRGSGNTIYF. For the CDR3, the DNA is TGTGCCAGCAGCTTGGCCTTTCGCGGCTCTGGAAACACCATATATTTT.

This chain links TRBV5-1 with TRBJ1-6, with 9 bases fitting TRBD1. Germline V gene lookup returns CDR1 SGHRS and CDR2 YFSETQ. J was trimmed by 6 bases and V by 4 bases; bases with no gene match: 5. The CDR3 totals 15 residues. For the CDR3, the DNA is TGCGCCAGCAGCGCCTGGGACAGGGTTAATTCACCCCTCCACTTT. Its translation: CASSAWDRVNSPLHF.

The J gene is TRBJ2-1, the V gene TRBV5-4; possibly TRBD2 for D (6 bases). The CDR3 totals 14 residues. The V gene lost 4 bases and the J gene lost 10 bases, with 18 bases spanning the gap. Germline V CDR1 and CDR2: SGHNT, YYREEE (reference sequence). The CDR3 region is CASSILASGGEQFF. CDR3 sequence (DNA): TGTGCCAGCAGCATACTAGCAAGTGGCGGAGAGCAGTTCTTC.

The J gene is TRBJ1-5, the V gene TRBV10-2; no reliable D call. V was pared by 3 bases and J by 1 base, with 10 bases between. Germline V gene lookup returns CDR1 WSHSY and CDR2 SAAADI. The CDR3 extends over 15 amino acids. Here the CDR3 DNA reads TGCGCCAGCAGTGATAGACTAAGGAGCAATCAGCCCCAGCATTTT. Its protein product is CASSDRLRSNQPQHF.

The chain couples TRBV5-1 to TRBJ2-1; D possibly corresponds to TRBD2 (6 bases). The V gene lost 3 bases and the J gene lost 1 base, with 17 bases spanning the gap. The germline V gene has CDR1 SGHRS and CDR2 YFSETQ. This CDR3 has 17 residues. CDR3 in amino acids: CASSWVPSGVSYNEQFF. The CDR3 DNA reads as TGCGCCAGCAGCTGGGTACCGTCGGGGGTGTCCTACAATGAGCAGTTCTTC.

This chain links TRBV7-2 with TRBJ2-7, with 8 bases aligning to TRBD1. The length of the CDR3 is 15 residues. Germline values: CDR1 SGHTA, CDR2 FQGNSA. Unmatched junction bases numbered 7, after V lost 6 bases and J lost 0 bases. This CDR3 is CASSSRTGSSYEQYF. DNA for the CDR3: TGTGCCAGCAGTTCCAGGACAGGGAGCTCCTACGAGCAGTACTTC.

V gene TRBV2 combines with J gene TRBJ2-3, with D possibly matching TRBD2 (6 bases). The CDR3 runs 14 residues. Trimming stripped 4 bases from V and 5 bases from J, with 13 bases between. CDR1 SNHLY and CDR2 FYNNEI come from the germline V gene. The CDR3 sequence is CASSVSRGEDTQYF. CDR3 bases: TGTGCCAGCAGTGTGTCGCGGGGTGAAGATACGCAGTATTTT.

The chain recombines TRBV28 with TRBJ2-4; TRBD1 might be the D (6 bases). The V gene lost 5 bases and the J gene lost 0 bases, with 14 bases spanning the gap. This CDR3 is built from 16 residues. Germline V gives CDR1 MDHEN, CDR2 SYDVKM. In DNA form, the CDR3 reads TGTGCCAGCAGTCCCCTAGGACAGATAGCCAAAAACATTCAGTACTTC. This codes for CASSPLGQIAKNIQYF.

V is TRBV18 and J is TRBJ2-5; D call uncertain. V dropped 3 bases and J dropped 2 bases, with 7 bases sitting between them. CDR1 is KGHSH, CDR2 LQKENI, per germline. There are 13 residues in the CDR3. CDR3 DNA sequence: TGTGCCAGCTCACCCGGTGTTCAAGAGACCCAGTACTTC. Protein sequence: CASSPGVQETQYF.

The V and J genes are TRBV27 and TRBJ1-1, with 9 bases fitting TRBD1. CDR3 length equals 13 residues. The V segment lost 9 bases and the J segment 0 bases; nucleotides outside the gene matches: 2. The germline V gene encodes CDR1 MNHEY and CDR2 SMNVEV (reference sequence). This CDR3 reads CASTGGMNTEAFF. The CDR3, as DNA: TGTGCCAGTACAGGGGGCATGAACACTGAAGCTTTCTTT.

The table lists this clone with a few counts. The chain is built from TRBV6-1 and TRBJ1-5; no definite D call. The CDR3 is 13 residues long. CDR1 MNHNS and CDR2 SASEGT come from the germline V gene. V was pared by 6 bases and J by 3 bases, with 9 bases between. CDR3 bases: TGTGCCAGCAGCTTGGAGGTCAATCAGCCCCAGCATTTT. Protein sequence: CASSLEVNQPQHF.

A single count supports this clone. The chain has TRBV5-1 and TRBJ2-2; 8 bases map to TRBD1. Unmatched junction bases numbered 3, after V lost 4 bases and J lost 1 base. The CDR3 is made up of 15 amino acids. Germline assignment: CDR1 SGHRS and CDR2 YFSETQ. CDR3 protein: CASSPGTGNTGELFF. The DNA for the CDR3 is TGCGCCAGCAGCCCTGGGACAGGGAACACCGGGGAGCTGTTTTTT.

V usage is TRBV11-1 and J usage is TRBJ1-1; possibly TRBD1 for D (6 bases). The V end lost 5 bases, the J end lost 5 bases, and 18 bases lay between the germline ends. CDR1 is SGHAT, CDR2 FQDESV, per germline (reference sequence). This CDR3 region has 15 residues. The DNA of the CDR3 is TGTGCCAGCAGCCACCTCGTTGACAGGTCGACTGAAGCTTTCTTT. It specifies CASSHLVDRSTEAFF.

This chain connects TRBV4-1 to TRBJ1-1, with no clear D. Germline assignment: CDR1 MGHRA and CDR2 YSYEKL. V was shortened by 4 bases and J by 3 bases, with 21 bases between the two germline ends. This CDR3 is 17 amino acids long. CDR3 region: CASSPRAGNLQDTEAFF. CDR3 in DNA: TGCGCCAGCAGCCCAAGAGCGGGGAATCTTCAGGACACTGAAGCTTTCTTT.

A single count supports this clone. The chain has TRBV5-6 and TRBJ1-2; TRBD1 matches at 9 bases. Germline-derived CDR1 and CDR2 are SGHDT and YYEEEE. With 1 base clipped from V and 3 bases from J, the junction kept 7 bases outside the gene matches. The CDR3 covers 16 residues. Here the CDR3 DNA reads TGTGCCAGCAGCTTGAATGGCGGACAGGGGCACTATGGCTACACCTTC. It encodes CASSLNGGQGHYGYTF.

The chain has TRBV13 and TRBJ1-3; 7 bases match TRBD1. Germline V gene lookup returns CDR1 PRHDT and CDR2 FYEKMQ (reference sequence). CDR3 length: 17 amino acids. Unmatched junction bases numbered 11, after V lost 3 bases and J lost 3 bases. The CDR3 sequence is CASSFAIQGRGGNTIYF. CDR3 DNA: TGTGCCAGCAGCTTTGCGATACAGGGGAGAGGTGGAAACACCATATATTTT.

This rearrangement joins TRBV7-9 to TRBJ2-7; a weak D match, TRBD1 (5 bases). The CDR3 spans 14 residues. The germline V and J ends were trimmed by 1 base and 4 bases, with 11 bases remaining between them. The germline V gene encodes CDR1 SEHNR and CDR2 FQNEAQ (reference sequence). The CDR3 sequence: CASSLVDREYEQYF. The CDR3 DNA is TGTGCCAGCAGCTTAGTCGACAGAGAGTACGAGCAGTACTTC. The whole variable domain, remainder taken from reference TRBV7-9 and TRBJ2-7, is DTGVSQNPRHKITKRGQNVTFRCDPISEHNRLYWYRQTLGQGPEFLTYFQNEAQLEKSRLLSDRFSAERPKGSFSTLEIQRTEQGDSAMYLCASSLVDREYEQYFGPGTRLTVT.

The chain employs TRBV10-3 and TRBJ2-3; a weak D match, TRBD2 (6 bases). Germline loops: CDR1 ENHRY, CDR2 SYGVKD. V lost 10 bases and J 4 bases, leaving 15 bases between the germline ends. This CDR3 has 13 residues. The CDR3 loop reads CATRASEADTQYF. CDR3 DNA sequence: TGTGCCACACGGGCTAGCGAAGCAGATACGCAGTATTTT.

The chain couples TRBV4-2 to TRBJ1-3, with D perhaps TRBD1 (5 bases). The CDR3 consists of 17 residues. V lost 0 bases and J lost 4, with 16 bases in between. Germline CDR1 LGHNA, CDR2 YNFKEQ. CDR3 nucleotide sequence: TGTGCCAGCAGCCAAGATACAGGTCCCGGGTCAGGAAACACCATATATTTT. Its translation is CASSQDTGPGSGNTIYF.